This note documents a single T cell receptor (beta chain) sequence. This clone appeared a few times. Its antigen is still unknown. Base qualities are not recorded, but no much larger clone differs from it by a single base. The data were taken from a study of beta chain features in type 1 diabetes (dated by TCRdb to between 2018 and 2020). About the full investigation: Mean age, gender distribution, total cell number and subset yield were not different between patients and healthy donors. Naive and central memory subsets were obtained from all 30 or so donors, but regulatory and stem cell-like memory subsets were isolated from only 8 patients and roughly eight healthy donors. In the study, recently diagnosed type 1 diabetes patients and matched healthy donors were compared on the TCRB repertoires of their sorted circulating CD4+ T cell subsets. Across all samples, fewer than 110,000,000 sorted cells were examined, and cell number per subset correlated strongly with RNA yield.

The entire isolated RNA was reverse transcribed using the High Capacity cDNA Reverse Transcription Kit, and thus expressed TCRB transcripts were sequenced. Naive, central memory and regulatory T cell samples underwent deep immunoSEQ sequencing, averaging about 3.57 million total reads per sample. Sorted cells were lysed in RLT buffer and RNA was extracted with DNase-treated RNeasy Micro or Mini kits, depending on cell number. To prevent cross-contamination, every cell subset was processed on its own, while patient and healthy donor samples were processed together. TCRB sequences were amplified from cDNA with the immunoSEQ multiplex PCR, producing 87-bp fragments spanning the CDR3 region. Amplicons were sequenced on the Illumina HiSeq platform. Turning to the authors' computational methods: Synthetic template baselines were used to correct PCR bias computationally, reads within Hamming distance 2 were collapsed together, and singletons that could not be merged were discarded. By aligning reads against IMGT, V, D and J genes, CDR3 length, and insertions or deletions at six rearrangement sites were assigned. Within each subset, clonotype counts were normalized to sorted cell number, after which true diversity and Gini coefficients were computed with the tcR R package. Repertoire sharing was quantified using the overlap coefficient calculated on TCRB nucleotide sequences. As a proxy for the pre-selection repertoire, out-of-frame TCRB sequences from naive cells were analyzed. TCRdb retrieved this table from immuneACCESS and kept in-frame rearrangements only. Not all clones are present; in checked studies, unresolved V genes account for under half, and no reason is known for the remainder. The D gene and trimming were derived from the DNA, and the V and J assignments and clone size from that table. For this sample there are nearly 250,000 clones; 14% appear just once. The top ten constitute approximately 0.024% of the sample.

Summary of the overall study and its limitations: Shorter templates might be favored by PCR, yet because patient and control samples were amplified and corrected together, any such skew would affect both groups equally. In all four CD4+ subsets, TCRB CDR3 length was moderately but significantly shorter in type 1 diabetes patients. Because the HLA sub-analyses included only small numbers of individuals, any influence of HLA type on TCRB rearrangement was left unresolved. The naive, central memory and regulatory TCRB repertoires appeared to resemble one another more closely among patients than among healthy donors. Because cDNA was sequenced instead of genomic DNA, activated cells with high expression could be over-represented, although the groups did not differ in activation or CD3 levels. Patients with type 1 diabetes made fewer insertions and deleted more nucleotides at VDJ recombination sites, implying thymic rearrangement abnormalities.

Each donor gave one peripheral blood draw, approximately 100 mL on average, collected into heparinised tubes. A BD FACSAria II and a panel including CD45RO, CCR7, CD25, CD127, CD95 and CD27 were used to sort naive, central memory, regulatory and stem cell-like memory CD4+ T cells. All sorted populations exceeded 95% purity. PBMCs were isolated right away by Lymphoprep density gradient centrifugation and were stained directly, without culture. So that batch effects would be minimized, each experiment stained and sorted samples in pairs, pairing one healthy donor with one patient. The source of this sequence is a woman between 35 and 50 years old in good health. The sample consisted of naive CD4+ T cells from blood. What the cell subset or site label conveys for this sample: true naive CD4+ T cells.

CDR3 loop: CASSPGGGGNYGYTF. The bases read TGCGCCAGCAGTCCCGGGGGAGGAGGTAACTATGGCTACACCTTC. The receptor chain draws on TRBV5-1 and TRBJ1-2; TRBD1 is a possible D gene, resting on 5 matching bases. The junction carries 15 bases between V and J, which are trimmed by 5 bases and 1 base respectively. The germline V gene sets CDR1 to SGHRS and CDR2 to YFSETQ. The cysteine opens and the phenylalanine closes a CDR3 of 15 amino acids. Only CDR3 DNA remains: 45 bases, in frame from the first base.